This TCR beta chain was profiled in a study of blood T cell repertoires in COVID-19. Study-wide background: Some COVID-19 samples were acute and others convalescent; all came from the United States, Italy and Spain.

Deletions cut 4 bases from V and 3 bases from J, with 15 bases between. CDR3 length: 15 amino acids. Germline V gives CDR1 MGHRA, CDR2 YSYEKL. The method was immunoSEQ multiplex PCR; TCRdb's version includes in-frame clones alone and lacks a portion of them. Among some 200,000 clones, about 88% were seen once, and the ten largest hold roughly 1.7%. This TCR derives from a man in his 70s with acute or convalescent COVID-19. The V gene is TRBV4-1, the J gene TRBJ1-2, with a weak D call TRBD1 (5 bases). Source material: peripheral blood. CDR3: CASSPFSRGDYGYTF. CDR3 sequence (DNA): TGCGCCAGCAGCCCTTTCTCCCGGGGGGACTATGGCTACACCTTC.